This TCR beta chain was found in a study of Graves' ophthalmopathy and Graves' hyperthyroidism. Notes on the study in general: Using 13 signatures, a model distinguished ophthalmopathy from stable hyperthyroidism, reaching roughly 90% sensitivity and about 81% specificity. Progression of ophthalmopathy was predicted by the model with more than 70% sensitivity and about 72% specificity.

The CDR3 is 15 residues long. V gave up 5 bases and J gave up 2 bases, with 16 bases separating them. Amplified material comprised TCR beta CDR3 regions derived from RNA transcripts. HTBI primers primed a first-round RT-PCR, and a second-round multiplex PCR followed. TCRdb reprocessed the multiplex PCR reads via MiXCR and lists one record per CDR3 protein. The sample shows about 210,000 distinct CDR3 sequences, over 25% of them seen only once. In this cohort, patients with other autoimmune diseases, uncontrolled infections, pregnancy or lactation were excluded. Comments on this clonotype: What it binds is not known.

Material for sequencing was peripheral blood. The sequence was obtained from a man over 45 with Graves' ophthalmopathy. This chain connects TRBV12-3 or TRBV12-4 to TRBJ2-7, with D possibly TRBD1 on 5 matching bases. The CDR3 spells CASSRTREGPYEQYF. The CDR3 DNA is TGTGCCAGCAGTCGGACCAGGGAAGGGCCCTACGAGCAGTACTTC.